This T cell receptor beta chain originates from a study of T cell responses to AZD1222 COVID-19 vaccine (dated by TCRdb to the early 2020s). Study-level background: Because spike-specific TCR depth and breadth did not differ between the two schedules, AZD1222 recipients who got a second dose at roughly 4 weeks were pooled with those who got a second dose at roughly 12 weeks. Trial participants were enrolled by age into 18-55, 56-69 and 70-plus year subgroups, with 148, 28 and 57 TCR-sequenced participants respectively. A total of about 250 trial participants underwent TCR sequencing, of whom under 220 had received two doses of AZD1222 and roughly 26 had received two doses of the MenACWY control vaccine. What the work shows at the level of the full study, not this receptor alone: The vaccine-associated CD4 TCRs covered the entire spike protein, and the dominant responses fell in regions 160-218 and 743-854. Most participants were white British and females outnumbered males, and the authors suggested that clonal diversity may have been underestimated. Because no day 14 peak-response samples were available, repertoires were characterized only after the peak T cell response. A significant rise in spike-specific TCR breadth and depth was observed after two AZD1222 doses relative to day 0 and relative to MenACWY recipients. The 56-69-year group was small, and its depth increase did not reach significance, likely because of low power. Only five to seven AZD1222 recipients were SARS-CoV-2 seropositive at baseline, limiting conclusions about previously exposed vaccinees. Reportedly, almost half of the unique spike-specific TCRs recognized epitopes lying outside the regions that are mutated in the B.1.351 and B.1.1.7 variants.

This specimen's time point label, interpreted: baseline before first vaccination. Vaccinee samples were obtained from the UK trials COV001 and COV002, which included a single-blind randomized controlled phase 2/3 trial of AZD1222 (ChAdOx1 nCoV-19) in healthy adults. For TCRbeta chain sequencing, PBMC samples from trial participants were taken at day 0 and at day 28 after the second dose. For this clone: Its cognate antigen has yet to be identified. The sample holds no much larger clone one base away, and base qualities are not on file.

The CDR3 regions of human TCRbeta chains were subjected to immunosequencing. Processing in the source paper ran as follows. TCRs in the repertoires were matched against a reference library of SARS-CoV-2-specific TCRs that had been generated with the MIRA antigen-specificity platform. Breadth meant the fraction of unique TCRs that were SARS-CoV-2-associated, whereas depth meant the fraction of total T cells that were SARS-CoV-2-associated. Each spike-specific TCR was assigned to its reactive spike region and to a CD4 or CD8 class using the MIRA data. Log10-transformed breadth and depth values were compared by one-way ANOVA with Sidak's multiple comparisons tests. Held by TCRdb, this immuneACCESS table contains in-frame sequences only and omits some clones. Under half of the omission traces to an unresolved V gene where checked; the cause of the rest is unknown. V, J and clone size are those of that table, while D and trimming were read from the DNA. This sample has about 90,000 clones in its table, and 80% to 90% of those were observed once. Together, the top ten hold approximately 8% of the sample.

From V the trimming removes 7 bases and from J it removes 7 bases, while the gene matches leave 8 bases of the junction unaccounted for. The CDR3 contains 13 residues, cysteine and phenylalanine counted. Only CDR3 DNA is held: 39 bases, read in frame from base 1. CDR1 and CDR2 are read off the germline V gene as MNHEY and SVGAGI. The sample consisted of peripheral blood, taken on day 0 of AZD1222 vaccination. The receptor's source is an adult in good health. The sequence links TRBV6-5 to TRBJ1-2; 8 junctional bases match TRBD1. In nucleotide form, the sequence is TGTGCCAGCATGCTGGACAGGGTGGGTGGCTACACCTTC. Translated, it reads CASMLDRVGGYTF.